Presented here are 7 T cell receptor beta chains from one specimen sequenced in a study of spatial heterogeneity in lung cancer. TCRdb passed the 5' RACE reads through MiXCR, listing each CDR3 protein once. The top ten clones hold roughly 6.5% of a sample with about 17,000 distinct CDR3 sequences, about a fifth of them seen once. Time point described: blood at routine non-recurrence follow-up after resection. Sequencing was performed on PBMCs, taken at follow-up. These TCRs come from a male donor with early-stage non-small cell lung cancer.

In this sample, this clonotype turned up a few times. The J gene is TRBJ1-5, the V gene TRBV19, with 7 bases fitting TRBD1. Germline CDR1 is LNHDA and CDR2 is SQIVND (reference sequence). V was clipped by 2 bases and J by 7 bases; unmatched bases: 5. The CDR3 extends over 14 amino acids. CDR3 sequence: CASSIKGAGQPQHF. CDR3 in DNA: TGTGCCAGTAGTATAAAGGGGGCAGGACAGCCCCAGCATTTT.

This clonotype is medium-sized by share. The chain employs TRBV7-2 and TRBJ2-3; TRBD2 matches at 7 bases. Per germline, CDR1 SGHTA and CDR2 FQGNSA. Unmatched junction bases numbered 1, after V lost 1 base and J lost 0 bases. The CDR3 has 15 amino acids. CDR3 region: CASSLDGGSTDTQYF. The CDR3 nucleotides read TGTGCCAGCAGCTTAGACGGGGGGAGCACAGATACGCAGTATTTT.

This clonotype was seen ten or more times. The gene calls are TRBV5-1 and TRBJ2-1; a possible D gene is TRBD2 (5 bases). The germline V gene has CDR1 SGHRS and CDR2 YFSETQ. This CDR3 comprises 17 residues. Trimming removed 0 bases at V and 4 bases at J, with 17 bases between. In nucleotides, the CDR3 is TGCGCCAGCAGCTTGGTTGTGAGTGTGAGCGGATACAATGAGCAGTTCTTC. Translating gives CASSLVVSVSGYNEQFF.

This clonotype was detected only a few times. The chain carries TRBV30 and TRBJ1-4; D unresolved. This CDR3 spans 13 amino acids. CDR1 and CDR2 from the germline V gene are GTSNPN and SVGIG (reference sequence). Trimming stripped 4 bases from V and 3 bases from J, with 9 bases between. The CDR3 here is CAWKGEANEKLFF. CDR3 sequence (DNA): TGTGCCTGGAAGGGTGAAGCTAATGAAAAACTGTTTTTT.

This clonotype is classed as medium-sized. The chain employs TRBV4-1 and TRBJ1-1; possibly TRBD1 for D (5 bases). The CDR3 consists of 16 residues. The V gene lost 3 bases and the J gene lost 1 base, with 15 bases spanning the gap. Germline CDR1 is MGHRA and CDR2 is YSYEKL. The CDR3 loop is CASSQGFLGQNTEAFF. DNA of the CDR3: TGCGCCAGCAGCCAGGGTTTCCTTGGACAGAACACTGAAGCTTTCTTT.

This clonotype came up a few times. The chain carries TRBV20-1 and TRBJ1-3, with TRBD1 identical over 7 bases. CDR1 is DFQATT, CDR2 SNEGSKA, per germline (reference sequence). V was clipped by 4 bases and J by 10 bases; unmatched bases: 16. The CDR3 spans 15 residues. The CDR3 DNA sequence: TGCAGTGCTAAGACAGGGTCCGTCTTTCTGGAGACCATATATTTT. This sequence encodes CSAKTGSVFLETIYF.

The V call is TRBV4-1, the J call TRBJ2-4, with TRBD1 as a possible D gene (5 bases). V lost 0 bases and J lost 6, with 9 bases in between. Germline CDR1 is MGHRA and CDR2 is YSYEKL. The CDR3 spans 14 residues. CDR3 DNA sequence: TGCGCCAGCAGCCAAGAAACAGGAATAAACATTCAGTACTTC. Its translation is CASSQETGINIQYF.